This TCR beta chain appears in the sequencing data of a study of shared clonotypes between healthy human individuals. In this sample, this clone turned up once. Its antigen is unidentified. TCRdb keeps only in-frame clones here, not all; method: immunoSEQ multiplex PCR. The table includes about 2 million clones, roughly 95% detected once. Study-wide findings and caveats: Genetic and exposure-history diversity was limited by the small donor number.

Germline V gives CDR1 SGHRS, CDR2 YFSETQ. Trimming shortened V by 0 bases and J by 0 bases, and 7 bases separated the two germline ends. The CDR3 totals 14 residues. The sequenced sample consisted of naive CD4+ T cells sorted from blood. Subset described: CD45RA+ positively selected. The chain links TRBV5-1 to TRBJ2-7, with D hard to call. This TCR was sampled from a man aged 18 to 29 in good health. In nucleotides, the CDR3 is TGCGCCAGCAGCTTGGAGGCCACCTCCTACGAGCAGTACTTC. Its translation is CASSLEATSYEQYF.